The rows below give T cell receptor beta chains drawn from one sample of a study of post-analysis software for immune sequencing data. A single record per CDR3 protein comes from TCRdb applying MiXCR to the PCR reads. The sample has around 160,000 distinct CDR3 sequences, roughly 34% seen once. The specimen comprised blood, sampled after autologous hematopoietic stem cell transplantation. The receptors derive from a girl aged 5-17 years with multiple sclerosis. CDR3s include the opening cysteine and the closing phenylalanine or tryptophan. Each record gives: CDR3 DNA, CDR3 protein, J gene, CDR3 length, V gene, clone size, D gene. The D gene is left open where the match is weak. Clone size appears in some rows only: once, few, many, or a class for an expanded clone.

TGTGCCAGCAGTTACCGTGTAGCGGGAGCAAATGAGCAGTTCTTC | CASSYRVAGANEQFF | TRBJ2-1 | 15 | TRBV6-5 | many | TRBD2
TGCAGCGTTGGCATTTCGGGCATGAACACTGAAGCTTTCTTT | CSVGISGMNTEAFF | TRBJ1-1 | 14 | TRBV29-1 | few | -
TGTGCCACCAGCAAACCGGGACAGGGGATATACGAGCAGTACTTC | CATSKPGQGIYEQYF | TRBJ2-7 | 15 | TRBV15 | many | TRBD1
TGTGCCAGCAGCAAATACAGGGGCCCACACACAGATACGCAGTATTTT | CASSKYRGPHTDTQYF | TRBJ2-3 | 16 | TRBV7-9 | - | TRBD1
TGTGCCAGCAGGGAAGCGGGAGGTCGCACAGATACGCAGTATTTT | CASREAGGRTDTQYF | TRBJ2-3 | 15 | TRBV6-1 | few | TRBD2
TGTGCCAGCAGCGGACGGAACTATGGCTACACCTTC | CASSGRNYGYTF | TRBJ1-2 | 12 | TRBV9 | - | -
TGTGCCAGCAGCTCTACTAGCGGGAGGACAGATACGCAGTATTTT | CASSSTSGRTDTQYF | TRBJ2-3 | 15 | TRBV7-2 | few | TRBD2
TGCAGTGCTAGAGATTCGGGTAGCGGGATGGGCTACGAGCAGTACTTC | CSARDSGSGMGYEQYF | TRBJ2-7 | 16 | TRBV20-1 | few | TRBD2
TGTGCCAGCAGCCCCGGTCCCCAACTAGCCAAAAACATTCAGTACTTC | CASSPGPQLAKNIQYF | TRBJ2-4 | 16 | TRBV11-2 | many | -
TGTGCCACCAGTGAAGGGACTAGCGGGGGCCTCACAGATACGCAGTATTTT | CATSEGTSGGLTDTQYF | TRBJ2-3 | 17 | TRBV24-1 | many | TRBD2
TGCAGCGTTGAAGGGGTTGCAGATACGCAGTATTTT | CSVEGVADTQYF | TRBJ2-3 | 12 | TRBV29-1 | - | -
TGCAGTGCTAGAGATCCGGGACTAGCATCTGAGCAGTACTTC | CSARDPGLASEQYF | TRBJ2-5 | 14 | TRBV20-1 | - | TRBD2
TGCAGTGCTAGAGATGGGACTAATGAAAAACTGTTTTTT | CSARDGTNEKLFF | TRBJ1-4 | 13 | TRBV20-1 | - | -
TGCAGTGCTATAACGGACAGTTCCTACGAGCAGTACTTC | CSAITDSSYEQYF | TRBJ2-7 | 13 | TRBV20-1 | - | -
TGCGCCAGCAGCTTGGGACAGGTCGACAATGAGCAGTTCTTC | CASSLGQVDNEQFF | TRBJ2-1 | 14 | TRBV5-1 | - | -
TGTGCCAGCAGCTTAGCAACAGGGAGTCTAGAGGCCCAGTACTTC | CASSLATGSLEAQYF | TRBJ2-5 | 15 | TRBV7-3 | - | -
TGCAGTGCTAGAGGGGGAACGGGGGCTGAAGCTTTCTTT | CSARGGTGAEAFF | TRBJ1-1 | 13 | TRBV20-1 | - | -
TGTGCCAGCAGTGGAAAAGGGACGGTAGCTAACTATGGCTACACCTTC | CASSGKGTVANYGYTF | TRBJ1-2 | 16 | TRBV2 | many | -
TGCGCCAGCAGCTTGGTAGGTGGGGGAACCCAAGAGACCCAGTACTTC | CASSLVGGGTQETQYF | TRBJ2-5 | 16 | TRBV5-1 | - | -
TGTGCCAGCAGTTGGGGACAGGGAGATTCACCCCTCCACTTT | CASSWGQGDSPLHF | TRBJ1-6 | 14 | TRBV12-3/TRBV12-4 | - | TRBD1
TGTGCCAGCAGAGACCCAGGGCCCTACGAGCAGTTCTTC | CASRDPGPYEQFF | TRBJ2-1 | 13 | TRBV6-5 | - | -
TGCGCCAGCAGTTTGGGCGGGGGTCGAGGGGGCTACACCTTC | CASSLGGGRGGYTF | TRBJ1-2 | 14 | TRBV28 | - | -
TGCAGTGCTAGACGCGGGAGGATCCCCTACAATGAGCAGTTCTTC | CSARRGRIPYNEQFF | TRBJ2-1 | 15 | TRBV20-1 | - | TRBD2
TGTGCCAGCAGACCTGCGGTAGCGGGGGGCGAAGAGACCCAGTACTTC | CASRPAVAGGEETQYF | TRBJ2-5 | 16 | TRBV7-2 | once | TRBD2
TGCAGTGCTAGGGGGGAAGGCCCAGGCCTGTACTTC | CSARGEGPGLYF | TRBJ2-7 | 12 | TRBV20-1 | few | -
TGTGCCAGCAGCGGGAGTTCAGTGTCGGCAGATACGCAATATTTT | CASSGSSVSADTQYF | TRBJ2-3 | 15 | TRBV12-3/TRBV12-4 | once | -
TGTGCCAGCAGCGCCCTCACCGACTATGGCTACACCTTC | CASSALTDYGYTF | TRBJ1-2 | 13 | TRBV27 | - | -
TGCGCTAGCAGCCAAGATATGGCAGGGGGCTTCTACGAGCAGTACTTC | CASSQDMAGGFYEQYF | TRBJ2-7 | 16 | TRBV4-1 | - | TRBD1
TGTGCCACCAGTGCCCGCGGCTATGGCTACACCTTC | CATSARGYGYTF | TRBJ1-2 | 12 | TRBV24-1 | many | -
TGTGCCAGCAGCCAAGTTCCGTCCGAGCAGTACTTC | CASSQVPSEQYF | TRBJ2-7 | 12 | TRBV14 | - | -
TGCGCCAGCAGCTTACTACAGGGGACGGAGACCCAGTACTTC | CASSLLQGTETQYF | TRBJ2-5 | 14 | TRBV5-1 | - | TRBD1